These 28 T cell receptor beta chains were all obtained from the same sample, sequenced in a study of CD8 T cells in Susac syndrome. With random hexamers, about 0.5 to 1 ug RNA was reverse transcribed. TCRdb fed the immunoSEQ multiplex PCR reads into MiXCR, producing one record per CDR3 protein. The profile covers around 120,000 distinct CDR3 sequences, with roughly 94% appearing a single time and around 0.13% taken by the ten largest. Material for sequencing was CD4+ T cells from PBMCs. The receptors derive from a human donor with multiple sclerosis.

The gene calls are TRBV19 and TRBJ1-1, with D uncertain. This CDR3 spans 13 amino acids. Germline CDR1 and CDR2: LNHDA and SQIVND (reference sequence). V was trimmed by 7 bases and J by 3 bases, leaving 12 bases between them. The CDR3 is CASTVAVHTEAFF. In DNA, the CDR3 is TGTGCCAGTACTGTCGCAGTTCACACTGAAGCTTTCTTT.

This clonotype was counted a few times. The CDR3 DNA reads as TGTGCCAGCTCATTACAGGGAGATACGCAGTATTTT. This encodes CASSLQGDTQYF. This rearrangement joins TRBV18 to TRBJ2-3, with D perhaps matching TRBD1 (6 bases). Trimming removed 5 bases from V and 5 bases from J, with 8 bases in between. The CDR3 totals 12 residues. CDR1 and CDR2 from the germline V gene are KGHSH and LQKENI.

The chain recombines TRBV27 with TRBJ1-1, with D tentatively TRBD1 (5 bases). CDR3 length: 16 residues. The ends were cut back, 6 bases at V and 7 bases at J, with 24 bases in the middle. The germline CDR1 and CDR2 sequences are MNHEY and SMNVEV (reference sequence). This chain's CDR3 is CASSLGPSAGHREAFF. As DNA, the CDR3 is TGTGCCAGCAGCCTAGGCCCAAGTGCAGGGCACCGTGAAGCTTTCTTT.

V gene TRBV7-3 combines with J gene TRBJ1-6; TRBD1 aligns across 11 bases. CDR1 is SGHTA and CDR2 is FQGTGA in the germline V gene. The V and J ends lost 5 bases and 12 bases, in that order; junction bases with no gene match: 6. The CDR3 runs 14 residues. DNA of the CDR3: TGTGCCAGCAGCGATTCCGGGACAGGGGGACCCCTCCACTTT. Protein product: CASSDSGTGGPLHF.

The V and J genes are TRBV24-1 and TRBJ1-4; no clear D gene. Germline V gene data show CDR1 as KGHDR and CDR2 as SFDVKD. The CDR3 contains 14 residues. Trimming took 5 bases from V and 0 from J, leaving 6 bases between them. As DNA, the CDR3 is TGTGCCACCAGTGCGGTAGCAACTAATGAAAAACTGTTTTTT. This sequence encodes CATSAVATNEKLFF.

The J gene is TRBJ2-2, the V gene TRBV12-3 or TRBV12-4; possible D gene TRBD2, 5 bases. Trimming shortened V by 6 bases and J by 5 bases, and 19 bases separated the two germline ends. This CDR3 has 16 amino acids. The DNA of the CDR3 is TGTGCCAGCAGCCTTAAGCGGACTCTTTTTACCGGGGAGCTGTTTTTT. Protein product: CASSLKRTLFTGELFF.

The DNA of the CDR3 is TGTGCCAGCAGCTCCAGACAGGGTGGTGGCTACACCTTC. This codes for CASSSRQGGGYTF. The rearrangement joins TRBV7-9 to TRBJ1-2, with 7 positions matching TRBD1. V was pared by 4 bases and J by 7 bases, with 6 bases of the junction left unmatched. This CDR3 contains 13 residues. The germline CDR1 and CDR2 sequences are SEHNR and FQNEAQ (reference sequence).

CDR3: CSASTGTSGREDKNIQYF. The CDR3 DNA follows: TGCAGTGCTAGCACCGGGACTAGCGGGAGAGAGGACAAAAACATTCAGTACTTC. The gene calls are TRBV20-1 and TRBJ2-4, with 14 bases that match TRBD2. The junction had 10 bases not matched to a gene; V was cut back by 3 bases and J by 3 bases. The CDR3 runs 18 residues. Germline-derived CDR1 and CDR2 are DFQATT and SNEGSKA (reference sequence).

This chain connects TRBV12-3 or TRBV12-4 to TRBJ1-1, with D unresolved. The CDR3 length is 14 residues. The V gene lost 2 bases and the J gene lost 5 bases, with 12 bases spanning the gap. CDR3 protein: CASSLNWAATEAFF. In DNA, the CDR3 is TGTGCCAGCAGTTTAAATTGGGCTGCAACTGAAGCTTTCTTT.

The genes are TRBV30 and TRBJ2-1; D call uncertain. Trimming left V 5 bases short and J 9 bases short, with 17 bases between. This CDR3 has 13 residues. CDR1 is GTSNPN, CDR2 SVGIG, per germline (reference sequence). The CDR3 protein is CAWFPPIRSEQFF. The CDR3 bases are TGTGCCTGGTTCCCCCCGATACGCAGTGAGCAGTTCTTC. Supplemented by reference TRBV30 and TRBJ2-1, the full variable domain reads SQTIHQWPATLVQPVGSPLSLECTVEGTSNPNLYWYRQAAGRGLQLLFYSVGIGQISSEVPQNLSASRPQDRQFILSSKKLLLSDSGFYLCAWFPPIRSEQFFGPGTRLTVL.

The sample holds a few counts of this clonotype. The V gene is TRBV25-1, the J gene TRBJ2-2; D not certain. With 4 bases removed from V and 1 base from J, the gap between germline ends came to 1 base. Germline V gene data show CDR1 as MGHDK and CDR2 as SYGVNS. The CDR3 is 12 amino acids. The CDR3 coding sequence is TGTGCCAGCAGTGGGAACACCGGGGAGCTGTTTTTT. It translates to CASSGNTGELFF.

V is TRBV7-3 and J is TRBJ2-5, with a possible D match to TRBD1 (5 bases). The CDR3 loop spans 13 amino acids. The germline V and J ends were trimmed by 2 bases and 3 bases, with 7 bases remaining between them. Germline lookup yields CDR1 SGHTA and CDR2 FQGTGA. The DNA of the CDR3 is TGTGCCAGCAGCTTATCCAGGGAAGAGACCCAGTACTTC. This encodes CASSLSREETQYF.

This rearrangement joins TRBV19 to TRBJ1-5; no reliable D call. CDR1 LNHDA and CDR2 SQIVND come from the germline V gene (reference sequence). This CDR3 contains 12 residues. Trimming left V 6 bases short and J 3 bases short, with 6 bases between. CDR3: CASRQHNQPQHF. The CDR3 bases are TGTGCCAGTAGACAGCACAATCAGCCCCAGCATTTT.

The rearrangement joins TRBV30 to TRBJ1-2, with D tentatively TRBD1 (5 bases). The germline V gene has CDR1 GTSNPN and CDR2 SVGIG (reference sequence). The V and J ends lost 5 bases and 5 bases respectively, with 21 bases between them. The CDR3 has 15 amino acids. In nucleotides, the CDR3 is TGTGCCTGGGGATCAGGGAGGGGTCCTACTTATGGCTACACCTTC. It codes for CAWGSGRGPTYGYTF.

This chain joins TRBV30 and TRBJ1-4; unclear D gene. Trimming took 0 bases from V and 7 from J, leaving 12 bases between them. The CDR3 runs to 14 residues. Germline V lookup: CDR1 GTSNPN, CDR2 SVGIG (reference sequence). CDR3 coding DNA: TGTGCCTGGAGTGTTCCCCTCCGCGGTGAAAAACTGTTTTTT. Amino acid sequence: CAWSVPLRGEKLFF.

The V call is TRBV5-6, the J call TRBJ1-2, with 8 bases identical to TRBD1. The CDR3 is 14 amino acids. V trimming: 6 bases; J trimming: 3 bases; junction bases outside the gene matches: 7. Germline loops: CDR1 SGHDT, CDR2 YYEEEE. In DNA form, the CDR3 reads TGTGCCAGCATGCGACAGGGGAAAGACTATGGCTACACCTTC. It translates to CASMRQGKDYGYTF.

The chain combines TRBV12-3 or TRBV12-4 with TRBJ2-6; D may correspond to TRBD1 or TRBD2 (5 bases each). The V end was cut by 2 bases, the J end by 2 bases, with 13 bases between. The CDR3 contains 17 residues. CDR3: CASSLSRGLTGANVLTF. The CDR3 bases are TGTGCCAGCAGTTTATCGAGGGGATTAACTGGGGCCAACGTCCTGACTTTC.

The CDR3 DNA sequence: TGCGCCAGCAGCCAAGAATTGGTGGCTAACCCGGGAGGCTACACCTTC. Protein sequence: CASSQELVANPGGYTF. The J gene is TRBJ1-2, the V gene TRBV4-3; no firm D call. CDR3 size: 16 residues. Germline CDR1 and CDR2: LGHNA and YSLEER. Trimming cost V 0 bases and J 8 bases, with 19 bases left between them.

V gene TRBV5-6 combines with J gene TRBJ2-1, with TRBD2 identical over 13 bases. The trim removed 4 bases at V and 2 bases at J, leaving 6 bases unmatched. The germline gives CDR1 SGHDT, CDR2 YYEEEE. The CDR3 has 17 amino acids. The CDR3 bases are TGTGCCAGCAGCCTGGTTACTAGCGGGAGGGCCTACAATGAGCAGTTCTTC. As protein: CASSLVTSGRAYNEQFF.

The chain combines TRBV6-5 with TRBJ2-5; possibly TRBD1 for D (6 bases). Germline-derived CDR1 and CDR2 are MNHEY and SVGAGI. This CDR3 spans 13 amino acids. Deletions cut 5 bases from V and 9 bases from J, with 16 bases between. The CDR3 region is CASSRQASMAQYF. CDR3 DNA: TGTGCCAGCAGTCGACAGGCTAGCATGGCCCAGTACTTC.

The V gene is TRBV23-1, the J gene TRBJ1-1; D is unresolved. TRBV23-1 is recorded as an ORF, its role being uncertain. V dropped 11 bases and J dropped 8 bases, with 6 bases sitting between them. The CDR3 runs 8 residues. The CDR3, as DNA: TGCGCCTTGCTCGAAGCTTTCTTT. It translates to CALLEAFF.

The chain's CDR3 is CSGIVGAMNTEAFF. CDR3 nucleotides: TGCAGCGGTATAGTGGGGGCCATGAACACTGAAGCTTTCTTT. The chain employs TRBV29-1 and TRBJ1-1, with D possibly being TRBD1 (6 bases). V was clipped by 7 bases and J by 0 bases, with 15 bases between them. The CDR3 length is 14 residues. Germline CDR1 and CDR2: SQVTM and ANQGSEA.

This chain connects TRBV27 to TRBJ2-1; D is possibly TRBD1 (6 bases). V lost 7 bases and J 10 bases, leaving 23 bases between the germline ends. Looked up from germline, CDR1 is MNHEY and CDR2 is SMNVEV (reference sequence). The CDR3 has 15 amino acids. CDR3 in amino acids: CASTPFGGVGLEQFF. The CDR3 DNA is TGTGCCAGCACCCCTTTTGGGGGCGTTGGCCTGGAGCAGTTCTTC.

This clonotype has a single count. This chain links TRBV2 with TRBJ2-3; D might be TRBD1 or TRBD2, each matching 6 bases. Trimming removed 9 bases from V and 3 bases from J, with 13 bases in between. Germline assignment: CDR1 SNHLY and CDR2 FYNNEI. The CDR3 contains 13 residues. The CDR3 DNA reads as TGTGCCAGGGAGACAGGAGGGACAGATACGCAGTATTTT. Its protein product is CARETGGTDTQYF. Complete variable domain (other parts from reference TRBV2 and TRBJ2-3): EPEVTQTPSHQVTQMGQEVILRCVPISNHLYFYWYRQILGQKVEFLVSFYNNEISEKSEIFDDQFSVERPDGSNFTLKIRSTKLEDSAMYFCARETGGTDTQYFGPGTRLTVL.

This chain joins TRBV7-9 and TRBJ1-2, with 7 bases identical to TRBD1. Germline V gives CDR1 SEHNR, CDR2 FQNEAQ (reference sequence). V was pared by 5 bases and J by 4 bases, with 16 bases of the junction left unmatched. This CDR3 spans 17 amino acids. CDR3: CASSPSGTALSGYGYTF. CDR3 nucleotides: TGTGCCAGCAGCCCTTCCGGGACAGCCCTTTCTGGCTATGGCTACACCTTC.

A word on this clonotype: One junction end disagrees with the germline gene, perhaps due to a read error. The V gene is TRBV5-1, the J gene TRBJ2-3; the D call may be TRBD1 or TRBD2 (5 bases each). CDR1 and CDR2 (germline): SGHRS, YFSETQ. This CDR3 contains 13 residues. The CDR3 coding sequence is TGCGCCAGCAGCTTCGGGGCCGACTCTTCACCCCTATTT. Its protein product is CASSFGADSSPLF.

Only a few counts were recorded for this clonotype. The CDR3 DNA reads TGTGCCTGTCCGAGCTGCGAGCAGTACTTC. It codes for CACPSCEQYF. This rearrangement joins TRBV30 to TRBJ2-7; D is unresolved. Trimming removed 6 bases at V and 6 bases at J, with 9 bases between. This CDR3 region has 10 residues. Per the germline V gene, CDR1 is GTSNPN and CDR2 is SVGIG (reference sequence).

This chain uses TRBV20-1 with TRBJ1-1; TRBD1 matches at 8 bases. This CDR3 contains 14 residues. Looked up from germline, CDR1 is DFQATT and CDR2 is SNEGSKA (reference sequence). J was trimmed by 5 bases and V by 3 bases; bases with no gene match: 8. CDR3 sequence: CSARVDRGRTEAFF. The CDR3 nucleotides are TGCAGTGCTAGGGTTGACAGGGGAAGAACTGAAGCTTTCTTT.